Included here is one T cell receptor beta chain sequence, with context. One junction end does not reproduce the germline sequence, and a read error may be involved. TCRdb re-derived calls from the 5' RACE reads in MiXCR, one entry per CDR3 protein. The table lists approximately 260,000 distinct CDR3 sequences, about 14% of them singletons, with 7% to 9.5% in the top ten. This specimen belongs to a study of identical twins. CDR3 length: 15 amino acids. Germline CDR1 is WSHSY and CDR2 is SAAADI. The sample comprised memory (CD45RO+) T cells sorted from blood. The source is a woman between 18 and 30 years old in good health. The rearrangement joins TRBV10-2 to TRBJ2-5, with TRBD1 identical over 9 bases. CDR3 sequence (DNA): TGCGCCAGCAGTGATTCAACAGGGGGCGGCGAGATCCAGTACTTC. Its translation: CASSDSTGGGEIQYF.